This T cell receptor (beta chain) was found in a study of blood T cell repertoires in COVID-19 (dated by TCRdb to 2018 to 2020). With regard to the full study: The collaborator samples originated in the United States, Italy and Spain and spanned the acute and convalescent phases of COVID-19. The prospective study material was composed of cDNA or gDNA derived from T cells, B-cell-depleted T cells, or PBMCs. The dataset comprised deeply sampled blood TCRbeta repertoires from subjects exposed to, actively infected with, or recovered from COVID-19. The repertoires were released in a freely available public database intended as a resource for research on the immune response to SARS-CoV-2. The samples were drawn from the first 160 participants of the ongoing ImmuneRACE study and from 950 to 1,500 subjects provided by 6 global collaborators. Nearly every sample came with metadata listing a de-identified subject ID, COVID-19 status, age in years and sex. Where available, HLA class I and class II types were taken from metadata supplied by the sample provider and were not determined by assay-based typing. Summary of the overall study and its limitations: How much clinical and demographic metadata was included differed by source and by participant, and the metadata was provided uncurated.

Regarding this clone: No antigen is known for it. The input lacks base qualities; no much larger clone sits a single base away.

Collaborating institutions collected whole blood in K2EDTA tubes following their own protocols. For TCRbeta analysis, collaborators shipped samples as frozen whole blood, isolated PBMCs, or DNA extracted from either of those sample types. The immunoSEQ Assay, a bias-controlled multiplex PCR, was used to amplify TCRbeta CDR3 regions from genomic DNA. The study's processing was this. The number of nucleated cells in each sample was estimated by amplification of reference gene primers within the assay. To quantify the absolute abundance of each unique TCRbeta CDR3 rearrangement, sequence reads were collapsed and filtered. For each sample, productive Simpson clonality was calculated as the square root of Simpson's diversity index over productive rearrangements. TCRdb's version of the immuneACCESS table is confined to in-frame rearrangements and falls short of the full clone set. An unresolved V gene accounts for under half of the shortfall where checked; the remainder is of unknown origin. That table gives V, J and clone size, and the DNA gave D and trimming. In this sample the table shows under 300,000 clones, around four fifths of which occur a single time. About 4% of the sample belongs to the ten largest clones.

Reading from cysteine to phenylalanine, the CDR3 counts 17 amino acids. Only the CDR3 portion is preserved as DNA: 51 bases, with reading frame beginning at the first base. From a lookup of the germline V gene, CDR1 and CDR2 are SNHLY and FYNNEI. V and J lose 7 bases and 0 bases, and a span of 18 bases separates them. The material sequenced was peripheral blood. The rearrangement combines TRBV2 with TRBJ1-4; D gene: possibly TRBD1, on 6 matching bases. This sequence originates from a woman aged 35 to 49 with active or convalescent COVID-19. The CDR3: CASIRDRITATNEKLFF. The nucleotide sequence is TGTGCCAGCATTAGAGACAGGATTACTGCAACTAATGAAAAACTGTTTTTT.